This T cell receptor (beta chain) was observed in a study of identical twins. General observations from the study: Within twin pairs, the out-of-frame alpha sequences they shared showed excess low generation probability. Because invariant MAIT and iNKT cells could be present, zero-insertion analyses could be partly confounded.

Germline V CDR1 and CDR2: DFQATT, SNEGSKA (reference sequence). V shed 0 bases and J shed 6 bases, with 18 bases lying between them. The CDR3 loop spans 16 amino acids. Many counts were recorded for this clonotype. Its cognate antigen is unknown. Template switching, a step in the protocol, added a universal primer site, and cDNA carried unique molecular identifiers. TCRdb used MiXCR to reprocess the 5' RACE reads, holding one entry per CDR3 protein. The table records 640,000 or so distinct CDR3 sequences, 5.5% to 7.5% of them present only once. The donor group consisted entirely of healthy Caucasians. V is TRBV20-1 and J is TRBJ2-1; D remains ambiguous. Sample: naive T cells sorted from blood. The receptor comes from a man in his late teens or twenties in good health. The CDR3 spells CSARDRAGLTLNEQFF. Here the CDR3 DNA reads TGCAGTGCTAGAGATAGGGCAGGCCTTACCCTCAATGAGCAGTTCTTC.